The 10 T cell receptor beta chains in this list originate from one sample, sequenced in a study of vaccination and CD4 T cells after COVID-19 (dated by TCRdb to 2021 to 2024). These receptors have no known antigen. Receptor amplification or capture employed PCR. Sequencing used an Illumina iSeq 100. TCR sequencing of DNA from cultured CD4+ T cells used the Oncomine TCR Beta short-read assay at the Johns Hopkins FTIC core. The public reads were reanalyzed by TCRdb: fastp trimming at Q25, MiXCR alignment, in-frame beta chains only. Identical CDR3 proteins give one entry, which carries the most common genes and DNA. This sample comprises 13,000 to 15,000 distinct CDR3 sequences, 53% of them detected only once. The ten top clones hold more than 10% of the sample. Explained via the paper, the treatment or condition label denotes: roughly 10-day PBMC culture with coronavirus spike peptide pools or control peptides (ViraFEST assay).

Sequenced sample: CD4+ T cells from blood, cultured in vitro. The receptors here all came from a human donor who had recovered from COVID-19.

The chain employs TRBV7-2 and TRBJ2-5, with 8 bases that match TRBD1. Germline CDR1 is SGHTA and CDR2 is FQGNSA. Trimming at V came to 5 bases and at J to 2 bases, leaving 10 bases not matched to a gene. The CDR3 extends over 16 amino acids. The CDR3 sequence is CASSQTETGGQETQYF. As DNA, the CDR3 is TGTGCCAGCAGCCAGACTGAAACAGGGGGACAAGAGACCCAGTACTTC.

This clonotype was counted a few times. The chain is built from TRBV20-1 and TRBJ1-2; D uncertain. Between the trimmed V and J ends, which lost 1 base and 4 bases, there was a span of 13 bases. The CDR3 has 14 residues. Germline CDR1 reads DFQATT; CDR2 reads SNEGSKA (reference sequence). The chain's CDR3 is CSARGVSGIYGYTF. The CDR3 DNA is TGCAGTGCTAGAGGTGTGTCGGGAATCTATGGCTACACCTTC.

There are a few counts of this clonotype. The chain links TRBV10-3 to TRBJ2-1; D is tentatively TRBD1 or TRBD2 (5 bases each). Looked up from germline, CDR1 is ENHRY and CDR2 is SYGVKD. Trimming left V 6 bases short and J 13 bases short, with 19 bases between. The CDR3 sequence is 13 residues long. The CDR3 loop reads CAIRDGTSEIQFF. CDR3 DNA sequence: TGTGCCATCAGGGATGGGACCTCCGAGATTCAGTTCTTC.

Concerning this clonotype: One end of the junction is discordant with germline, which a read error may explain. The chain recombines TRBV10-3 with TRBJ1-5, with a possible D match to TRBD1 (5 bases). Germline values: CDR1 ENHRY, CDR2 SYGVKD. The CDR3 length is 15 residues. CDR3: CATGLGTESNQPRHF. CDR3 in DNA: TGTGCCACCGGACTCGGGACCGAATCAAATCAGCCCCGGCATTTT.

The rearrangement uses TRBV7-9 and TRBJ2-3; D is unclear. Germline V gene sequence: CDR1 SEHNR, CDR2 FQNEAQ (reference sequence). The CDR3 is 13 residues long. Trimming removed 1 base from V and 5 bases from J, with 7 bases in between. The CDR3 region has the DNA TGTGCCAGCAGCTTAGTTCCCGGAGATACGCAGTATTTT. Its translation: CASSLVPGDTQYF.

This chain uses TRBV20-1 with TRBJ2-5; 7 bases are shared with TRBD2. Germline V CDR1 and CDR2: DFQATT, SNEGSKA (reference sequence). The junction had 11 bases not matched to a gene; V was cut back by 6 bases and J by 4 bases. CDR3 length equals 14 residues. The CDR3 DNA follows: TGCAGTGCCCCCCAGCGGGATAAAGGAGAGACCCAGTACTTC. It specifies CSAPQRDKGETQYF.

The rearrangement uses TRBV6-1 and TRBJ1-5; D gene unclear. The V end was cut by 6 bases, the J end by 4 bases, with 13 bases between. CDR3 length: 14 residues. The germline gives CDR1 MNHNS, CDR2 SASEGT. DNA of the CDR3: TGTGCCAGCAGGCGGGCCGCAGCGAATCAGCCCCAGCATTTT. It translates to CASRRAAANQPQHF.

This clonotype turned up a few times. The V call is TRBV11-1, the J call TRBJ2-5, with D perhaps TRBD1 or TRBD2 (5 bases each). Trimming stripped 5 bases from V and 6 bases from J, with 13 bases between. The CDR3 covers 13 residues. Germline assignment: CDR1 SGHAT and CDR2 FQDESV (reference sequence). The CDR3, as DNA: TGTGCCAGCAGCCCCAGGGAGAGCAAGACCCAGTACTTC. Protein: CASSPRESKTQYF.

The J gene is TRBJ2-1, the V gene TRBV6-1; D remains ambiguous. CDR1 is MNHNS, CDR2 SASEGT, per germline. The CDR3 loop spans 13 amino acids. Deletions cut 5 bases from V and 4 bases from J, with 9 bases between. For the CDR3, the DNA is TGTGCCAGCAGTCCCCCCAAGTACAATGAGCAGTTCTTC. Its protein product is CASSPPKYNEQFF.

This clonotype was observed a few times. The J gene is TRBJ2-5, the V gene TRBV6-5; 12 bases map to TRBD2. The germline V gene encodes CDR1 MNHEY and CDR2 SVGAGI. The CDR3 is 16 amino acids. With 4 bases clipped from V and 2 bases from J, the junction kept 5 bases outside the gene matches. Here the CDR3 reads CASSFTGTSGQETQYF. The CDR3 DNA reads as TGTGCCAGCAGTTTTACCGGGACTAGCGGGCAAGAGACCCAGTACTTC.